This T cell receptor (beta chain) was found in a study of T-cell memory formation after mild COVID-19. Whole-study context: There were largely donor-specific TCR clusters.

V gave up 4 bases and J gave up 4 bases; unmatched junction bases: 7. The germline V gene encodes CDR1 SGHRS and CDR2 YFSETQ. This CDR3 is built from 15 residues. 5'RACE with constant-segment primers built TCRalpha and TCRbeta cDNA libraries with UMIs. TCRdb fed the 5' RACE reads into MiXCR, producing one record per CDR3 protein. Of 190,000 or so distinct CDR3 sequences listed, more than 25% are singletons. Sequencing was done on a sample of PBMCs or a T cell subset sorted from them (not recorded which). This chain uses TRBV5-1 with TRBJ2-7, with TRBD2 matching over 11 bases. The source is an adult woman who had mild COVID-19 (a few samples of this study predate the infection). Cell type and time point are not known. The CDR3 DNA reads TGCGCCAGCAGCACCGGGACTAGCGGATTGTACGAGCAGTACTTC. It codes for CASSTGTSGLYEQYF.